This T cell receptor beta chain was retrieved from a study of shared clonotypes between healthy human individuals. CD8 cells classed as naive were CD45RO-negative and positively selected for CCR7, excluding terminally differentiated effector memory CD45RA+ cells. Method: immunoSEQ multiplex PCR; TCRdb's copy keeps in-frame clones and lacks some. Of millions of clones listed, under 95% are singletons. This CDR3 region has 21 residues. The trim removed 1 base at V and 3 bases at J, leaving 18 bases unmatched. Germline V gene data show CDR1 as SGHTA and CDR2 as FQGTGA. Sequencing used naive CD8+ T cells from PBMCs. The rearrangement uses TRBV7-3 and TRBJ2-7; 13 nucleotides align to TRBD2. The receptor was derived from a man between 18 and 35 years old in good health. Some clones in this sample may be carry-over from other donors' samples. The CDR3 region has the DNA TGTGCCAGCAGCTTAAAAGCCCCCCGTCGGCCGACTAGCGGGAGGAGCTACGAGCAGTACTTC. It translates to CASSLKAPRRPTSGRSYEQYF.